This T cell receptor (beta chain) was identified during a study of T-cell reconstitution after alpha-beta-depleted transplantation in children. The CDR3 has 14 residues. CDR1 KGHSH and CDR2 LQKENI come from the germline V gene. Between the trimmed V and J ends, which lost 3 bases and 0 bases, there was a span of 5 bases. Preparation of the TCRbeta library was carried out with unique molecular identifiers. TCRdb called the PCR reads again in MiXCR, with one record for every CDR3 protein. The table includes fewer than 1 million distinct CDR3 sequences, around 17% detected once. This clonotype was sampled from a male patient younger than 18 who had a stem cell transplant for acute lymphoblastic leukemia, so the T cells may come from the graft donor. The chain uses TRBV18 and TRBJ2-2; no reliable D call. Here the sequenced sample was PBMCs, mostly from graft donor cells, taken 360 days after TCRalphabeta/CD19-depleted stem cell transplant. CDR3 amino acids: CASSPHANTGELFF. DNA for the CDR3: TGTGCCAGCTCACCCCACGCGAACACCGGGGAGCTGTTTTTT.